This T cell receptor (beta chain) was captured by sequencing in a study of PD-1 blockade in classical Hodgkin lymphoma. Whole-study findings and limits: Reported findings placed baseline TCR diversity lower in newly diagnosed patients (compared with healthy donors).

With no exception, relapse followed autologous stem cell transplantation in all patients, and brentuximab vedotin exposure varied. The repertoire was sequenced with immunoSEQ multiplex PCR; TCRdb's copy has only in-frame clones and lacks some. The repertoire holds 55,000 to 75,000 clones, with around 93% as singletons. CDR3 size: 16 residues. Germline CDR1 reads MGHRA; CDR2 reads YSYEKL. V was trimmed by 4 bases and J by 4 bases, leaving 20 bases between them. To note about this clone: Its target is not known.

Sequences were derived from peripheral blood mononuclear cells (PBMCs), sampled at baseline. The receptor was derived from a human donor with classical Hodgkin lymphoma. The V and J genes are TRBV4-1 and TRBJ2-7; tentatively, D is TRBD2 (5 bases). The CDR3: CASSPIDGLQLYEQYF. The CDR3 bases are TGCGCCAGCAGCCCTATCGATGGACTTCAACTATACGAGCAGTACTTC.